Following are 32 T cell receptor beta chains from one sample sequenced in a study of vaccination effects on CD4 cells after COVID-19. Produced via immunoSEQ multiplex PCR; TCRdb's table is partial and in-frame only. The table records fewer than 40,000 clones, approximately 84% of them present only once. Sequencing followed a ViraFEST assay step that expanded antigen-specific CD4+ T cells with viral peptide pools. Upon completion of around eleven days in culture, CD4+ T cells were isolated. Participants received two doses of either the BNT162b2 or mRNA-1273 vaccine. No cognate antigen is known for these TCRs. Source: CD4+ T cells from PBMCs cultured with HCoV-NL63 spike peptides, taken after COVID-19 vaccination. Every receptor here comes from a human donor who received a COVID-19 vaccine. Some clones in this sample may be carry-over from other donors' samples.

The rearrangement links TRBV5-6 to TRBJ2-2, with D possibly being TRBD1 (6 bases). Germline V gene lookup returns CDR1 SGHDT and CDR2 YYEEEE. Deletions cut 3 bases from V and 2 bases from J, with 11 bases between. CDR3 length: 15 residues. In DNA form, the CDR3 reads TGTGCCAGCAGCTCGCTACAGGGAAACACCGGGGAGCTGTTTTTT. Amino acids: CASSSLQGNTGELFF.

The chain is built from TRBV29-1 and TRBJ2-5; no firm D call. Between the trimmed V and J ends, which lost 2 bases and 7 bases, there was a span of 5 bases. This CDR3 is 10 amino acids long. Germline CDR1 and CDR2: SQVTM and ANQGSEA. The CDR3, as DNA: TGCAGCGTTGAACCTGTGACCCAGTACTTC. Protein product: CSVEPVTQYF. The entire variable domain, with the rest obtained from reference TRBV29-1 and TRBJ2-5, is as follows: SAVISQKPSRDICQRGTSLTIQCQVDSQVTMMFWYRQQPGQSLTLIATANQGSEATYESGFVIDKFPISRPNLTFSTLTVSNMSPEDSSIYLCSVEPVTQYFGPGTRLLVL.

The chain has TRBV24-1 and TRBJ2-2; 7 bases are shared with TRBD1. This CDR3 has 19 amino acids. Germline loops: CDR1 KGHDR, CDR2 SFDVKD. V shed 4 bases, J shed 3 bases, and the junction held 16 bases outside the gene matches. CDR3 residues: CATSDLDRASGEDTGELFF. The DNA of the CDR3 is TGTGCCACCAGTGACCTAGACAGGGCAAGTGGAGAAGACACCGGGGAGCTGTTTTTT.

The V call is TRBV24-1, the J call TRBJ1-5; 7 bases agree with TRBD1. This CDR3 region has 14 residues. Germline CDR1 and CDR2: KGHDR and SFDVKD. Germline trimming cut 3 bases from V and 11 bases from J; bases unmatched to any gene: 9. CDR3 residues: CATSDRTGQVAQHF. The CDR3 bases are TGTGCCACCAGTGATCGGACAGGCCAGGTGGCCCAGCATTTT.

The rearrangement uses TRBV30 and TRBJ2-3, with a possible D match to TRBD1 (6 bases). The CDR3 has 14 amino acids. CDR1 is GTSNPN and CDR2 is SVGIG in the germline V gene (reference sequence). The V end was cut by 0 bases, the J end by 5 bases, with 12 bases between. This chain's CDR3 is CAWSVYRAGDTQYF. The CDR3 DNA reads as TGTGCCTGGAGTGTATACAGGGCCGGAGATACGCAGTATTTT.

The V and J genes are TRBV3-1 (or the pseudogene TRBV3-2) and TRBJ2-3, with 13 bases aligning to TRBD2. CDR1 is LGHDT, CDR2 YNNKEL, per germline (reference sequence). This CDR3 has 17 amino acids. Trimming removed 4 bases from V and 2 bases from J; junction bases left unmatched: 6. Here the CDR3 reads CASSPWTSGGPTDTQYF. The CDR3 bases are TGTGCCAGCAGCCCATGGACTAGCGGGGGTCCCACAGATACGCAGTATTTT.

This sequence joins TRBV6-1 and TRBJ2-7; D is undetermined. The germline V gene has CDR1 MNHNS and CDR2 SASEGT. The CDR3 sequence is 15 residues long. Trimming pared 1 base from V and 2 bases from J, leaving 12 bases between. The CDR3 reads CASSEGPSRTYEQYV. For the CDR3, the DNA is TGTGCCAGCAGTGAAGGGCCCAGCCGAACCTACGAGCAGTACGTC.

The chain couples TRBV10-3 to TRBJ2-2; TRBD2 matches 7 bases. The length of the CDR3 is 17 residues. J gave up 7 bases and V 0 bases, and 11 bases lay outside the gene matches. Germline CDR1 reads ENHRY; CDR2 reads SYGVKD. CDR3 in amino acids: CAISESGGVSFGGELFF. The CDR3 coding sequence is TGTGCCATCAGTGAGTCGGGAGGGGTTTCTTTCGGCGGGGAGCTGTTTTTT.

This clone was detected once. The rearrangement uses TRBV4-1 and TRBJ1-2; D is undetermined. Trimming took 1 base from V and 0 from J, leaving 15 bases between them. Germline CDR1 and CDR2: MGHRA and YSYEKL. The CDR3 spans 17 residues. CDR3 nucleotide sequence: TGCGCCAGCAGCCAAGTTGACATGGGATTAGCTAACTATGGCTACACCTTC. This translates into CASSQVDMGLANYGYTF.

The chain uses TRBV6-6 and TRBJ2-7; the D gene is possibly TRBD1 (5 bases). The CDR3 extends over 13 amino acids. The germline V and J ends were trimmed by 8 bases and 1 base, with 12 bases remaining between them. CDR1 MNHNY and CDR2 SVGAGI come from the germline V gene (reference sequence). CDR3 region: CASSNRFSYEQYV. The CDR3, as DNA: TGTGCCAGCTCAAACAGGTTTTCCTACGAGCAGTACGTC.

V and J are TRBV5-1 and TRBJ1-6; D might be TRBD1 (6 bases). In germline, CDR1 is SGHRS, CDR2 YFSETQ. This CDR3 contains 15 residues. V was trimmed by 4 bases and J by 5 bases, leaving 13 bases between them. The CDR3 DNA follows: TGCGCCAGCAGCCGGTTACAGGGTAATAATTCACCCCTCCACTTT. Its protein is CASSRLQGNNSPLHF.

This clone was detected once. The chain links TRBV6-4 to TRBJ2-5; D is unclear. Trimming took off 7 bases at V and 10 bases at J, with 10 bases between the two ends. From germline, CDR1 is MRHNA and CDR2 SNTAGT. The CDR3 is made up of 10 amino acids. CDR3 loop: CASTSAVQYF. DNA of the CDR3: TGTGCCAGCACTTCCGCTGTCCAGTACTTC.

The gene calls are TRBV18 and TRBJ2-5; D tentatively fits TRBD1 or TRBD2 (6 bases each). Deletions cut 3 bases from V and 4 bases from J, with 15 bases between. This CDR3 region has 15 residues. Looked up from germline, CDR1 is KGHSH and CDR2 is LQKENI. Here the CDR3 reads CASSPSPGAGETQYF. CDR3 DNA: TGTGCCAGCTCACCTAGTCCGGGGGCGGGAGAGACCCAGTACTTC.

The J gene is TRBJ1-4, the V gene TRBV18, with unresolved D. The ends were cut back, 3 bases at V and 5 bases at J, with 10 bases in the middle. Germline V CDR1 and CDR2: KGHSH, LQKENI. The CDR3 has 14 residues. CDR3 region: CASSPGIGNEKLFF. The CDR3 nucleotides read TGTGCCAGCTCACCCGGAATAGGGAATGAAAAACTGTTTTTT. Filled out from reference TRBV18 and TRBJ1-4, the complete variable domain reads NAGVMQNPRHLVRRRGQEARLRCSPMKGHSHVYWYRQLPEEGLKFMVYLQKENIIDESGMPKERFSAEFPKEGPSILRIQQVVRGDSAAYFCASSPGIGNEKLFFGSGTQLSVL.

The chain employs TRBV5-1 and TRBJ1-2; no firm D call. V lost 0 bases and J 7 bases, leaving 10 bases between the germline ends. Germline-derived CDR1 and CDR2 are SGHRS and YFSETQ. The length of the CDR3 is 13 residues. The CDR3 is CASSLDQDRGYTF. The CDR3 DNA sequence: TGCGCCAGCAGCTTGGACCAGGATCGTGGCTACACCTTC. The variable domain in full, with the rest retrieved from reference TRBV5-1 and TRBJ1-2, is KAGVTQTPRYLIKTRGQQVTLSCSPISGHRSVSWYQQTPGQGLQFLFEYFSETQRNKGNFPGRFSGRQFSNSRSEMNVSTLELGDSALYLCASSLDQDRGYTFGSGTRLTVV.

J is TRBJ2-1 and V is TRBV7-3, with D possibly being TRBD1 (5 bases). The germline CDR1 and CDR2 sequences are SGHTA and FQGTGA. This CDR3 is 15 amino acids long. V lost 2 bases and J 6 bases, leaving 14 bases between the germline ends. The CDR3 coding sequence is TGTGCCAGCAGCTTAGCGGCAGGGTATTCCAATGAGCAGTTCTTC. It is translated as CASSLAAGYSNEQFF.

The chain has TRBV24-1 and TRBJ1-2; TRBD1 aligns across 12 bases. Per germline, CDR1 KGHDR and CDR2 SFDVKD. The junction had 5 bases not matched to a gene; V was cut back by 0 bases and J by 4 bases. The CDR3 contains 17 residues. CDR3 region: CATSDLVGQGAGYGYTF. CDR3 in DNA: TGTGCCACCAGTGATTTGGTGGGACAGGGGGCGGGCTATGGCTACACCTTC.

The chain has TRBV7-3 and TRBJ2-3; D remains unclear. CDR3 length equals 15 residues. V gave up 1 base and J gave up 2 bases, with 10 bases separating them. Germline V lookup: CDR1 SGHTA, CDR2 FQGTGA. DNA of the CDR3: TGTGCCAGCAGCTTAAGGGCAGTAAACACAGATACGCAGTATTTT. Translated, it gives CASSLRAVNTDTQYF. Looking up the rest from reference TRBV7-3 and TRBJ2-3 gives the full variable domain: GAGVSQTPSNKVTEKGKYVELRCDPISGHTALYWYRQSLGQGPEFLIYFQGTGAADDSGLPNDRFFAVRPEGSVSTLKIQRTERGDSAVYLCASSLRAVNTDTQYFGPGTRLTVL.

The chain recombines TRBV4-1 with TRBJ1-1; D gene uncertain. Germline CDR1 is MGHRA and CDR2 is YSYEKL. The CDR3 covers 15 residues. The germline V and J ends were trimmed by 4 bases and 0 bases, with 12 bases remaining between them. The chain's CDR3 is CASSLKGHMNTEAFF. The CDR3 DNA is TGCGCCAGCAGCCTAAAAGGTCACATGAACACTGAAGCTTTCTTT.

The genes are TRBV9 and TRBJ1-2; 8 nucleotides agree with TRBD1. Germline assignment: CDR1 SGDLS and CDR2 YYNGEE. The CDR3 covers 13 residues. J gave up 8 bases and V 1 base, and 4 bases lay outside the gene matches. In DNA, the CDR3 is TGTGCCAGCAGCGTACAGGGGGCGAGCGGCTACACCTTC. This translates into CASSVQGASGYTF.

The CDR3 protein is CASSQYGGPTGELFF. CDR3 nucleotides: TGTGCCAGCAGCCAGTACGGGGGGCCCACCGGGGAGCTGTTTTTT. The V and J genes are TRBV3-1 (or the pseudogene TRBV3-2) and TRBJ2-2, with TRBD2 as a possible D gene (7 bases). Looked up from germline, CDR1 is LGHDT and CDR2 is YNNKEL (reference sequence). Trimming removed 3 bases from V and 4 bases from J, with 12 bases in between. The CDR3 spans 15 residues.

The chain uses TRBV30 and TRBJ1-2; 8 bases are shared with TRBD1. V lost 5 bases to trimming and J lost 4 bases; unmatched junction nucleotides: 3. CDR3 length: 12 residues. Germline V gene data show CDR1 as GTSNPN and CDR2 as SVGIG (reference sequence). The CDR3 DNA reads TGTGCCTGGGGGACAGGCGTCTATGGCTACACCTTC. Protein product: CAWGTGVYGYTF.

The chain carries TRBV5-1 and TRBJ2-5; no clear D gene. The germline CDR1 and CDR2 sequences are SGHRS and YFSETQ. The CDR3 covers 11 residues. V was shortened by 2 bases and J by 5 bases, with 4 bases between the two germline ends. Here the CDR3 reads CASSFEETQYF. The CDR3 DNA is TGCGCCAGCAGCTTTGAGGAGACCCAGTACTTC.

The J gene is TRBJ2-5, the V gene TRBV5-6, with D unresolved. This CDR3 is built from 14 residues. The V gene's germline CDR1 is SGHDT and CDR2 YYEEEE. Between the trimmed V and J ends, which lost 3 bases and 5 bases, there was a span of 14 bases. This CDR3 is CASSSTSGGETQYF. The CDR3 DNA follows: TGTGCCAGCAGCTCGACTTCGGGTGGCGAGACCCAGTACTTC.

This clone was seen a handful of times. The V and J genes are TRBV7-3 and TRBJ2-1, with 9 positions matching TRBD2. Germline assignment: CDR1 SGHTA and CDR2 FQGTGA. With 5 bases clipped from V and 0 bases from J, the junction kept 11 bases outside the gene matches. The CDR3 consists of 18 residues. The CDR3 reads CASSPVLAGTSSYNEQFF. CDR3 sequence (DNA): TGTGCCAGCAGCCCCGTTCTAGCGGGGACAAGCTCCTACAATGAGCAGTTCTTC.

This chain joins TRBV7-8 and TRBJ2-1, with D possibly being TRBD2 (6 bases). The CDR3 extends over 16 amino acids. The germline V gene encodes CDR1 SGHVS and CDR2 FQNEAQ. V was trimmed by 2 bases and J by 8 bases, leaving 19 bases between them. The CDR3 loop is CASSLFGASPGDEQFF. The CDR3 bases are TGTGCCAGCAGCTTATTTGGGGCCAGCCCGGGGGATGAGCAGTTCTTC.

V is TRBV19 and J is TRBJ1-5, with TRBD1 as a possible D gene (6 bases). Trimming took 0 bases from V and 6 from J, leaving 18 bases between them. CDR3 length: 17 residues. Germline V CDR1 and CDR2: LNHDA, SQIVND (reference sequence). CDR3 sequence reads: CASSIERTVRHSQPQHF. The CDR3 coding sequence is TGTGCCAGTAGTATAGAAAGGACAGTCCGGCATAGTCAGCCCCAGCATTTT.

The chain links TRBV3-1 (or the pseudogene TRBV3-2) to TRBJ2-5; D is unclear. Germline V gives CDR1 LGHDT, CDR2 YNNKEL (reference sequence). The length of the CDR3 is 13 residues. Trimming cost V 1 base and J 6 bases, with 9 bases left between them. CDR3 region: CASSQVVHQTQYF. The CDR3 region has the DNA TGTGCCAGCAGCCAAGTTGTCCACCAGACCCAGTACTTC.

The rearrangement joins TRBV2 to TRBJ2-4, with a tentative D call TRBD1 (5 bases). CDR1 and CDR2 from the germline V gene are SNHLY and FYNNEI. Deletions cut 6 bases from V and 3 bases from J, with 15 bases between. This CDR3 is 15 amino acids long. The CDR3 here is CASSLRVIGKNIQYF. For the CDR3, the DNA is TGTGCCAGCAGCCTCAGGGTTATTGGCAAAAACATTCAGTACTTC.

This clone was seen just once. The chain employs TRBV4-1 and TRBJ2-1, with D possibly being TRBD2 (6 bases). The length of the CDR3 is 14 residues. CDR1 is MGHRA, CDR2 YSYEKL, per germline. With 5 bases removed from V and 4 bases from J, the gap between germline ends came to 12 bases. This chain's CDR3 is CASSSRGGYNEQFF. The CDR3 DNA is TGCGCCAGCAGCTCGCGGGGAGGTTACAATGAGCAGTTCTTC.

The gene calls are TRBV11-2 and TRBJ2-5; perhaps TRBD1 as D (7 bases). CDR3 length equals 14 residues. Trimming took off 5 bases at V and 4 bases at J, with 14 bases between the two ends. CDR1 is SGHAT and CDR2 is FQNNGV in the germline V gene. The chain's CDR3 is CASSRAGGSETQYF. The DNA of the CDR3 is TGTGCCAGCAGCCGCGCAGGGGGGTCAGAGACCCAGTACTTC.

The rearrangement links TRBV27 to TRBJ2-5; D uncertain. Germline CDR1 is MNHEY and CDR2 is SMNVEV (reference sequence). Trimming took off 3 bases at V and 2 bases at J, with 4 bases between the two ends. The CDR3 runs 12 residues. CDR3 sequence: CASSLGQETQYF. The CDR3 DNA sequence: TGTGCCAGCAGTTTGGGGCAAGAGACCCAGTACTTC.